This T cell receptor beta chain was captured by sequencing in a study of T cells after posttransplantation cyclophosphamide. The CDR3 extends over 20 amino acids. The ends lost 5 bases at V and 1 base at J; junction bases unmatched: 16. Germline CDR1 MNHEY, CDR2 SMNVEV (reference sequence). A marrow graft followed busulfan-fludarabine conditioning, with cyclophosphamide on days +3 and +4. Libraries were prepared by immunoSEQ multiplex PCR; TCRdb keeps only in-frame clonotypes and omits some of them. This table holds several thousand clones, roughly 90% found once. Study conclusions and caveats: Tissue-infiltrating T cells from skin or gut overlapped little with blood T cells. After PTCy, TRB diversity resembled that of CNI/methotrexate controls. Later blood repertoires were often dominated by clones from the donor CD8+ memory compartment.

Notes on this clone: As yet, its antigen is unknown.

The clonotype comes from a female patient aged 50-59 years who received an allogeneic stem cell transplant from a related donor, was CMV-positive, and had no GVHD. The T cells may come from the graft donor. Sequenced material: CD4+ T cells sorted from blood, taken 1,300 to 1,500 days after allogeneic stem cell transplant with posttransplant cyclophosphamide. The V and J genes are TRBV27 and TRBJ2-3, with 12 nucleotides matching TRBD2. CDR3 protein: CASSPTPVLAGGLGTDTQYF. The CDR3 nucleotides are TGTGCCAGCAGTCCAACCCCGGTCCTAGCGGGAGGGCTGGGCACAGATACGCAGTATTTT.